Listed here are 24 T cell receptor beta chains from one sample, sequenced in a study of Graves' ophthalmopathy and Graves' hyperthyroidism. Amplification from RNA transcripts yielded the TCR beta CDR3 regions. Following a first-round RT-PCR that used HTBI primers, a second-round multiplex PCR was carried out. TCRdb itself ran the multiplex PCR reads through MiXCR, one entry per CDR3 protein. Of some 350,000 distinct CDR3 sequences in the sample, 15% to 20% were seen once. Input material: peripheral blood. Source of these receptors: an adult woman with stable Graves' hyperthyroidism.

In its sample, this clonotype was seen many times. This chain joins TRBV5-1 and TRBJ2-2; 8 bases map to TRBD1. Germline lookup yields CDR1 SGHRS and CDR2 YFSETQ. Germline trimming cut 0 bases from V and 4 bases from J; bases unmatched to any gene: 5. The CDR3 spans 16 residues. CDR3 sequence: CASSLAGGEGTGELFF. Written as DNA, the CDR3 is TGCGCCAGCAGCTTGGCAGGGGGCGAAGGCACCGGGGAGCTGTTTTTT. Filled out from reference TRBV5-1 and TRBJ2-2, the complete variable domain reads KAGVTQTPRYLIKTRGQQVTLSCSPISGHRSVSWYQQTPGQGLQFLFEYFSETQRNKGNFPGRFSGRQFSNSRSEMNVSTLELGDSALYLCASSLAGGEGTGELFFGEGSRLTVL.

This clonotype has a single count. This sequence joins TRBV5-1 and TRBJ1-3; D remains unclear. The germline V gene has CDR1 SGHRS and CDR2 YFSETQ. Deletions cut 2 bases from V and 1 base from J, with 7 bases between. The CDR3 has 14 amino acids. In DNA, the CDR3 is TGCGCCAGCAGCTTTCAGCCTTCTGGAAACACCATATATTTT. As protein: CASSFQPSGNTIYF.

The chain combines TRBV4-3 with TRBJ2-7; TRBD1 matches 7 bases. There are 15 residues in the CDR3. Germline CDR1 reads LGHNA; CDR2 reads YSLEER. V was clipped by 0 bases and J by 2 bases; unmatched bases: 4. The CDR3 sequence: CASSQDWQGAYEQYF. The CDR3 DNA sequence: TGCGCCAGCAGCCAAGATTGGCAGGGGGCCTACGAGCAGTACTTC.

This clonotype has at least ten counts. The CDR3 nucleotides are TGTGCCAGCAGCGTAGAGGGACTAGCGGGAGAGACCCAGTACTTC. Amino acids: CASSVEGLAGETQYF. The chain employs TRBV9 and TRBJ2-5, with 12 positions matching TRBD2. Looked up from germline, CDR1 is SGDLS and CDR2 is YYNGEE. The length of the CDR3 is 15 residues. After removal of 0 bases from V and 4 bases from J, the junction contained 1 base not matched to a gene.

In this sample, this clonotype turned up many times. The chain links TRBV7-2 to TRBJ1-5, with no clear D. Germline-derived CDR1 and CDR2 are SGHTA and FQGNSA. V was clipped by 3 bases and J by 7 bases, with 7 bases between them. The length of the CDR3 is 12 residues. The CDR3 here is CASSLGSQPQHF. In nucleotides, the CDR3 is TGTGCCAGCAGCTTGGGGTCCCAGCCCCAGCATTTT.

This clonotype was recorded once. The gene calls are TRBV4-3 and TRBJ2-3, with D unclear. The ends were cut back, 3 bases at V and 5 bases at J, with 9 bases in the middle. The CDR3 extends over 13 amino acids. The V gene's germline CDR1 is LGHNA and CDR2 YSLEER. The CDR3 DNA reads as TGCGCCAGCAGCCAGCAATTGGAAGATACGCAGTATTTT. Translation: CASSQQLEDTQYF.

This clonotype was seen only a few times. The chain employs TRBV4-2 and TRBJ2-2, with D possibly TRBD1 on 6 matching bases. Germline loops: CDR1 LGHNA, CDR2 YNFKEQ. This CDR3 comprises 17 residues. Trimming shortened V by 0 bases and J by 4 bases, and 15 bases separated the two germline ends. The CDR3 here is CASSQDLAPTGTGELFF. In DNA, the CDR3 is TGTGCCAGCAGCCAAGATCTGGCCCCGACAGGCACCGGGGAGCTGTTTTTT.

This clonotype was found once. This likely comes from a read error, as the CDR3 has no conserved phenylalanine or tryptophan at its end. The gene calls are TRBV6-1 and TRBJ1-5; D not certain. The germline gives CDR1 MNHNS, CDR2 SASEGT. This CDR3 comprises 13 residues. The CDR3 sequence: CASSEADVQPQHY. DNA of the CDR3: TGTGCCAGCAGCGAAGCGGACGTTCAGCCCCAGCATTAT.

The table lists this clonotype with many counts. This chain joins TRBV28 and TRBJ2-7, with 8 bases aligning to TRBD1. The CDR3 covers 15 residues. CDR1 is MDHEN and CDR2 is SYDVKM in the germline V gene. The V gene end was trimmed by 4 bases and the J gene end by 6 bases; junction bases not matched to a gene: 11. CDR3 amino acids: CASSYQPTGVGEQYF. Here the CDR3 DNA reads TGTGCCAGCAGTTATCAACCGACAGGGGTGGGCGAGCAGTACTTC.

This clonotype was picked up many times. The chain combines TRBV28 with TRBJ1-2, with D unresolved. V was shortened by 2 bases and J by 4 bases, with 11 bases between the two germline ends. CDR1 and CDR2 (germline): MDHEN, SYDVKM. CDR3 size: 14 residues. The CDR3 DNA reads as TGTGCCAGCAGTTTACCCGGAACTAGCTATGGCTACACCTTC. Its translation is CASSLPGTSYGYTF.

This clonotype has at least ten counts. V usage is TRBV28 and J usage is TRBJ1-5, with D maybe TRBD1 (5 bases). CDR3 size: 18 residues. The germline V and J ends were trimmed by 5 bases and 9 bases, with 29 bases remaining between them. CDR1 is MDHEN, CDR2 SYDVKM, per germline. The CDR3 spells CASSLPGTPLRDKRPQHF. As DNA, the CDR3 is TGTGCCAGCAGTCTTCCCGGGACCCCCCTCCGCGACAAGCGGCCCCAGCATTTT.

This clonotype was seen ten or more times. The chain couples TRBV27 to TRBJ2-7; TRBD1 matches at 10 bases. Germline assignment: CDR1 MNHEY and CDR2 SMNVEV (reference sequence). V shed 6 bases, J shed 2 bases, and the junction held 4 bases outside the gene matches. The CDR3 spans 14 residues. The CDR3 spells CASRDRGVPYEQYF. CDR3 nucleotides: TGTGCCAGCAGGGACAGGGGGGTCCCCTACGAGCAGTACTTC.

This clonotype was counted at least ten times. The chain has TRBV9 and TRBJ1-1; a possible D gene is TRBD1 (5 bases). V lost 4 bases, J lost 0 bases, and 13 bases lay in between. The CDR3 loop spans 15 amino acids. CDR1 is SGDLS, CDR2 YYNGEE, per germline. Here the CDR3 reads CASSPRGGVNTEAFF. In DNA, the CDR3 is TGTGCCAGCAGCCCACGTGGGGGGGTGAACACTGAAGCTTTCTTT.

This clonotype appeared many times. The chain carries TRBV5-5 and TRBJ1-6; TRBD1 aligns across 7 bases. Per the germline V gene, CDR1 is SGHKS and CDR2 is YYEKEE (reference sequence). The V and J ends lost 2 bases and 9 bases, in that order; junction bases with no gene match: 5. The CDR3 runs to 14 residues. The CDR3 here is CASSFTAGGSPLHF. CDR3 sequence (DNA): TGTGCCAGCAGCTTTACGGCAGGGGGTTCACCCCTCCACTTT.

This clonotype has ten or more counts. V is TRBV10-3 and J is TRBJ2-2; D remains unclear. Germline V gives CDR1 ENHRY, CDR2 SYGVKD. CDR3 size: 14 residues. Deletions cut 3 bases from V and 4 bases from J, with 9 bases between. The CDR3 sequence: CAISDGPFTGELFF. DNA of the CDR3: TGTGCCATCAGTGATGGGCCCTTCACCGGGGAGCTGTTTTTT.

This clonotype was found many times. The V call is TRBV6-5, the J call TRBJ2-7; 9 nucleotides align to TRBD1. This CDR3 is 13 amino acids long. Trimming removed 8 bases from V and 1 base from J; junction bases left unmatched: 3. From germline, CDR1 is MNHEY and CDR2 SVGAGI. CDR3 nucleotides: TGTGCCAGCTGGGACAGGGAATCCTACGAGCAGTACTTC. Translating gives CASWDRESYEQYF.

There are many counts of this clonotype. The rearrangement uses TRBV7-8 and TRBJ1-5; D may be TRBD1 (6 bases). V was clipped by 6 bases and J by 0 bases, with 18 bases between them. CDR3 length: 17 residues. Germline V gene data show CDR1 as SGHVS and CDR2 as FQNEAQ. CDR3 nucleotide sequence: TGTGCCAGCAGGAGATCCGGAGGGGGATATAGCAATCAGCCCCAGCATTTT. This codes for CASRRSGGGYSNQPQHF.

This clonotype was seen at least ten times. The CDR3 loop reads CASSVGPSTGTGLSYEQYF. The DNA of the CDR3 is TGTGCCAGCAGCGTTGGCCCCTCGACCGGGACAGGGCTCTCCTACGAGCAGTACTTC. V and J are TRBV9 and TRBJ2-7; 9 bases align to TRBD1. This CDR3 has 19 residues. CDR1 and CDR2 (germline): SGDLS, YYNGEE. V lost 2 bases, J lost 0 bases, and 15 bases stayed unmatched.

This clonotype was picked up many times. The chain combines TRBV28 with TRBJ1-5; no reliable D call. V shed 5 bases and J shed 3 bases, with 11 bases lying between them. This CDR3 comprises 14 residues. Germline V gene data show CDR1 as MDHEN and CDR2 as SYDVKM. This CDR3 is CASSRAPLNQPQHF. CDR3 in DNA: TGTGCCAGCAGTAGGGCCCCCCTCAATCAGCCCCAGCATTTT.

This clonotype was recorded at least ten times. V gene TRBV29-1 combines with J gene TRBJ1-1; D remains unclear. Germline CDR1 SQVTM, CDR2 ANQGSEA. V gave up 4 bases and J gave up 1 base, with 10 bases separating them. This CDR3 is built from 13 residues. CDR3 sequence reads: CSVAYQPNTEAFF. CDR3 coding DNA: TGCAGCGTTGCTTACCAGCCGAACACTGAAGCTTTCTTT. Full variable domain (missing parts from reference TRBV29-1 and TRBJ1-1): SAVISQKPSRDICQRGTSLTIQCQVDSQVTMMFWYRQQPGQSLTLIATANQGSEATYESGFVIDKFPISRPNLTFSTLTVSNMSPEDSSIYLCSVAYQPNTEAFFGQGTRLTVV.

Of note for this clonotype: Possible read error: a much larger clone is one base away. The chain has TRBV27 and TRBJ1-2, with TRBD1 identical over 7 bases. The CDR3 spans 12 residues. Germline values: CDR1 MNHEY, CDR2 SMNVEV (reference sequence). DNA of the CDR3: TGTGCCAGCAGTACCCTCGGGACAGCCTTCATCTTC. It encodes CASSTLGTAFIF.

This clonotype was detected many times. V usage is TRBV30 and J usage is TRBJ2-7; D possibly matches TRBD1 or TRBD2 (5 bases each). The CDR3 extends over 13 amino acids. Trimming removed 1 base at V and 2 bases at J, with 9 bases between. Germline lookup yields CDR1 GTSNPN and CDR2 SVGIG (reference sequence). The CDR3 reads CAWSGDAAYEQYF. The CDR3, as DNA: TGTGCCTGGAGTGGGGACGCGGCCTACGAGCAGTACTTC.

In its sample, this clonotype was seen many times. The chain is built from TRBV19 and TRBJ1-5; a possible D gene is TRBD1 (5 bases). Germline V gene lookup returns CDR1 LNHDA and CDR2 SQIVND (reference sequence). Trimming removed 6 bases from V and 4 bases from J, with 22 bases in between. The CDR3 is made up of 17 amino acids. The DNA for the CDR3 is TGTGCCAGTAGCCACGCCGGGGGGACGGGCTTAAATCAGCCCCAGCATTTT. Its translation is CASSHAGGTGLNQPQHF.

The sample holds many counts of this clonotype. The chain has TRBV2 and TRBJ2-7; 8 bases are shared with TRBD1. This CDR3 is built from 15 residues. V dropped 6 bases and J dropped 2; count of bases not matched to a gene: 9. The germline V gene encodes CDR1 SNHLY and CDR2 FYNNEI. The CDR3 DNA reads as TGTGCCAGCAGGGGGGGACAGGTTTACACCTACGAGCAGTACTTC. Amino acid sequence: CASRGGQVYTYEQYF.